This TCR beta chain was profiled in a study of Tregs in tolerant kidney transplant recipients. Recipients received nonmyeloablative bone marrow transplants from related graft donors, with transient mixed chimerism. About this clone itself: At one end the junction does not follow the germline gene, possibly because of a read error. Read data end 3 residues before the CDR3 end; the end is taken from the germline J gene.

This CDR3 is 18 amino acids long. Germline V gene data show CDR1 as LGHNA and CDR2 as YNFKEQ. Assay used: immunoSEQ multiplex PCR; TCRdb lists only in-frame clones, some missing. This sample contains 10,000 or so clones. This receptor was obtained from a human patient who received a combined kidney and bone marrow transplant. Some T cells may trace back to the graft donor. This chain uses TRBV4-2 with TRBJ2-1; 13 nucleotides align to TRBD2. Sequencing used CD8+ T cells from blood (PBMCs), obtained 24 months after the transplant. CDR3 loop: CASSQAVGTSGIYNEQFF. CDR3 bases read: TGCGCCAGCAGCCAAGCGGTTGGGACTAGCGGGATTTACAATGAG.